This is a list of T cell receptor beta chains from one sample in a study of response to subunit inactivated influenza vaccine. TCRdb passed the RT-PCR reads through MiXCR, listing each CDR3 protein once. The repertoire holds roughly 500,000 distinct CDR3 sequences, 20% to 25% seen once, with under 3.5% in the top ten. The same sample was also studied in work on T cells expressing NK-cell markers.

This material consisted of CD4+ T cells sorted from PBMCs, taken roughly 12 days after vaccination. These receptors were taken from a man between 50 and 59 years old who received an inactivated influenza vaccine. CDR3s include the opening cysteine and the closing phenylalanine or tryptophan. Fields, in order: V gene, J gene, CDR3 protein.

v_gene: TRBV6-1; j_gene: TRBJ1-3; CDR3aa: CASSGRDRASGNTIYF
v_gene: TRBV2; j_gene: TRBJ2-7; CDR3aa: CASSANRGVYEQYF
v_gene: TRBV5-1; j_gene: TRBJ1-1; CDR3aa: CASSGGMGQGVAEAFF
v_gene: TRBV5-1; j_gene: TRBJ2-3; CDR3aa: CASSLPADTQYF
v_gene: TRBV5-1; j_gene: TRBJ2-1; CDR3aa: CASSRGGEGPVEQFF
v_gene: TRBV20-1; j_gene: TRBJ2-3; CDR3aa: CSASIPSGGVDTQYF
v_gene: TRBV20-1; j_gene: TRBJ2-6; CDR3aa: CSARQGADGANVLTF
v_gene: TRBV5-1; j_gene: TRBJ2-1; CDR3aa: CASSGAGGHGNEQFF
v_gene: TRBV20-1; j_gene: TRBJ1-5; CDR3aa: CSAIRQNQPQHF
v_gene: TRBV6-2/TRBV6-3; j_gene: TRBJ1-2; CDR3aa: CASGKRTGTNYGYTF
v_gene: TRBV25-1; j_gene: TRBJ2-3; CDR3aa: CASSDPQGRGTDTQYF